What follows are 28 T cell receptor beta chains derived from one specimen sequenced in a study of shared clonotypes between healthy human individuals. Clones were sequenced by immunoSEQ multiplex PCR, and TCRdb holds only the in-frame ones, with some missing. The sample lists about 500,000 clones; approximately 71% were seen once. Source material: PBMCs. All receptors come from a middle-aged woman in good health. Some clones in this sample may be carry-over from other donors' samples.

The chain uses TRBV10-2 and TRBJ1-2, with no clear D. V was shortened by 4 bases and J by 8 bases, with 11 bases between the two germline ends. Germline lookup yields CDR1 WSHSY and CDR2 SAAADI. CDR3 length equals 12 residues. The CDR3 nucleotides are TGCGCCAGCAGTGGTGATGGTGTAGGCTACACCTTC. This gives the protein CASSGDGVGYTF.

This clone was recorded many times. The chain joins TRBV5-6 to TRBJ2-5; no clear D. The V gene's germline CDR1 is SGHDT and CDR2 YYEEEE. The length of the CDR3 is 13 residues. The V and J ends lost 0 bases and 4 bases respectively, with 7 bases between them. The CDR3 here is CASSLGSGETQYF. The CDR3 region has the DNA TGTGCCAGCAGCTTGGGGAGTGGAGAGACCCAGTACTTC.

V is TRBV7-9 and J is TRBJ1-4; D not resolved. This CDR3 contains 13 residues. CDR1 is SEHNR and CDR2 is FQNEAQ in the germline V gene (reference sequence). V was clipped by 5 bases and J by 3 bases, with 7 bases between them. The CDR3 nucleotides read TGTGCCAGCAGCCAATCCGCTAATGAAAAACTGTTTTTT. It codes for CASSQSANEKLFF.

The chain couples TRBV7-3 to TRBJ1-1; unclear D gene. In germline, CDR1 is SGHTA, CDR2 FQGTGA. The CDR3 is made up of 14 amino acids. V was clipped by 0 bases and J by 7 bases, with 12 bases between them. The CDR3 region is CASSLTIRGGEAFF. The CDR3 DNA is TGTGCCAGCAGCTTAACGATCCGCGGCGGTGAAGCTTTCTTT.

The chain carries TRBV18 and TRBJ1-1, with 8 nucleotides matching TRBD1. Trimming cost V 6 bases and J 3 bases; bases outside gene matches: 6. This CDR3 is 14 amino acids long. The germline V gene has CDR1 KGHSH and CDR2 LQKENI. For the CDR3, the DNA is TGTGCCAGCTCGGACAGGGTCAAGGACACTGAAGCTTTCTTT. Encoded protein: CASSDRVKDTEAFF. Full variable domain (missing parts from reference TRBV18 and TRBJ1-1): NAGVMQNPRHLVRRRGQEARLRCSPMKGHSHVYWYRQLPEEGLKFMVYLQKENIIDESGMPKERFSAEFPKEGPSILRIQQVVRGDSAAYFCASSDRVKDTEAFFGQGTRLTVV.

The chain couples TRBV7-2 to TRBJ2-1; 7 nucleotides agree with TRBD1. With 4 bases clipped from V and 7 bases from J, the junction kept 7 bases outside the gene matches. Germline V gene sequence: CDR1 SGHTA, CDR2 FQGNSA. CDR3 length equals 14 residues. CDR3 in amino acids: CASSSRTGPNEQFF. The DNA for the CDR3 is TGTGCCAGCAGCTCGCGGACAGGCCCAAATGAGCAGTTCTTC.

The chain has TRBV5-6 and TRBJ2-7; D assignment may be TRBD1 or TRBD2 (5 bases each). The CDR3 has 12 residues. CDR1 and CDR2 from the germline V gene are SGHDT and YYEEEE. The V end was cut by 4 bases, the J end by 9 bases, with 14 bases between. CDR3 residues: CASSRDLKSQYF. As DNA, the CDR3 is TGTGCCAGCAGCCGGGACCTCAAGTCGCAGTACTTC.

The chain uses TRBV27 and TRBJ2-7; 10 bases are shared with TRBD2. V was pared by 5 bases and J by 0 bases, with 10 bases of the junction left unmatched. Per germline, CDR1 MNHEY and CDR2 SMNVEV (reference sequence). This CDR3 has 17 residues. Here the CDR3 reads CASSPLRASGSSYEQYF. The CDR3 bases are TGTGCCAGCAGTCCCCTCCGGGCTAGCGGGAGCTCCTACGAGCAGTACTTC.

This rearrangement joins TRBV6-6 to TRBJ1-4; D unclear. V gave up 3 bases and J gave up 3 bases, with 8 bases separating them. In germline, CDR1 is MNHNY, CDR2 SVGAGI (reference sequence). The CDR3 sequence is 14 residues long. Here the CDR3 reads CASSYEGPNEKLFF. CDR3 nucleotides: TGTGCCAGCAGTTATGAGGGTCCTAATGAAAAACTGTTTTTT.

The CDR3 DNA sequence: TGTGCCACCAGCGCGCGACTAGCGGGAGCCGGCTACGAGCAGTACTTC. Translation: CATSARLAGAGYEQYF. This chain connects TRBV15 to TRBJ2-7; TRBD2 matches at 12 bases. This CDR3 has 16 residues. Germline loops: CDR1 LNHNV, CDR2 YYDKDF (reference sequence). V dropped 5 bases and J dropped 3; count of bases not matched to a gene: 8.

The CDR3 here is CSVELRGRPPDEQFF. The DNA for the CDR3 is TGCAGCGTTGAATTAAGGGGGAGGCCTCCCGATGAGCAGTTCTTC. The chain carries TRBV29-1 and TRBJ2-1; D possibly matches TRBD1 or TRBD2 (6 bases each). The germline CDR1 and CDR2 sequences are SQVTM and ANQGSEA. V shed 2 bases and J shed 8 bases, with 19 bases lying between them. The CDR3 is 15 residues long.

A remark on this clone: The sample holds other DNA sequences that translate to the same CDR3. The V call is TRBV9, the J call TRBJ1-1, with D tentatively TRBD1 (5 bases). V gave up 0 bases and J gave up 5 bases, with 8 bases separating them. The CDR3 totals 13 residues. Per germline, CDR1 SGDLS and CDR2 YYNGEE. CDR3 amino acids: CASSVGRGTEAFF. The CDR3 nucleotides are TGTGCCAGCAGCGTAGGGAGGGGTACTGAAGCTTTCTTT. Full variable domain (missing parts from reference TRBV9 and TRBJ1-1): DSGVTQTPKHLITATGQRVTLRCSPRSGDLSVYWYQQSLDQGLQFLIQYYNGEERAKGNILERFSAQQFPDLHSELNLSSLELGDSALYFCASSVGRGTEAFFGQGTRLTVV.

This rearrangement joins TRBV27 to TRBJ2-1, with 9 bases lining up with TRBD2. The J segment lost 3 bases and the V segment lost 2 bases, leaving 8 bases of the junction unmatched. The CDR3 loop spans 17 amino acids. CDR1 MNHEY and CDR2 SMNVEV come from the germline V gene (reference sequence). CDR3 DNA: TGTGCCAGCAGTTTAAAGGTAGCGGGAGTGCTCTACAATGAGCAGTTCTTC. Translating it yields CASSLKVAGVLYNEQFF.

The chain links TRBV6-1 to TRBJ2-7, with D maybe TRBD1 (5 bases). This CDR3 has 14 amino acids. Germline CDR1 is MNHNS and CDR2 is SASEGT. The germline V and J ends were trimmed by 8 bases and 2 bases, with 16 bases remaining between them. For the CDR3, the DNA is TGTGCCAGCGGGAAACAGGACAACCCCTACGAGCAGTACTTC. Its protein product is CASGKQDNPYEQYF.

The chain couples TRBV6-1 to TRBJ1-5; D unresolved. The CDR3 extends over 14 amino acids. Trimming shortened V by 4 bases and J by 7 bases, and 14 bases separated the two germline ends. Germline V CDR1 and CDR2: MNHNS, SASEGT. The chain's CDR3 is CASSGGSSKQPQHF. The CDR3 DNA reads TGTGCCAGCAGTGGCGGGTCCTCCAAGCAGCCCCAGCATTTT.

The CDR3 DNA reads TGTGCCAGCAGCTTCGGGACTAGCGGGGGCTACAATGAGCAGTTCTTC. It is translated as CASSFGTSGGYNEQFF. The chain recombines TRBV7-2 with TRBJ2-1; 14 bases are shared with TRBD2. V lost 3 bases and J lost 3; bases outside the gene matches: 1. The CDR3 consists of 16 residues. Germline CDR1 is SGHTA and CDR2 is FQGNSA.

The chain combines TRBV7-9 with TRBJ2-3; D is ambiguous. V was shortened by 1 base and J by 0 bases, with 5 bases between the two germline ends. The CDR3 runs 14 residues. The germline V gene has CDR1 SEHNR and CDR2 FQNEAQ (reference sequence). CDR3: CASSLVDSTDTQYF. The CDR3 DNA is TGTGCCAGCAGCTTAGTGGATAGCACAGATACGCAGTATTTT.

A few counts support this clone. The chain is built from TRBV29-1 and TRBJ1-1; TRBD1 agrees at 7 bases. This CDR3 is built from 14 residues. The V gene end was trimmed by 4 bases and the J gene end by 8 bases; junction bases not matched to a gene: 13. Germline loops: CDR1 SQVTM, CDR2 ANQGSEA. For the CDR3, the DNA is TGCAGCGTTGGTTTGGCTGACAGGGAACTCGAAGCTTTCTTT. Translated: CSVGLADRELEAFF.

The CDR3 reads CASSGRRNEQFF. CDR3 in DNA: TGTGCCAGCAGTGGTCGGCGAAATGAGCAGTTCTTC. The rearrangement uses TRBV25-1 and TRBJ2-1; D remains unclear. The V and J ends lost 4 bases and 7 bases respectively, with 8 bases between them. This CDR3 contains 12 residues. CDR1 is MGHDK and CDR2 is SYGVNS in the germline V gene.

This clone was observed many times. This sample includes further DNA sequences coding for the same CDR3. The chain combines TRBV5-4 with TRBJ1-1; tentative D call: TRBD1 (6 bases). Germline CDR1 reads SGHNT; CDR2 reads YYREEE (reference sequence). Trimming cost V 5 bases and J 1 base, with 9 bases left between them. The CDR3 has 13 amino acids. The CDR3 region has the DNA TGTGCCAGCAGTGTGGACAGGAACACTGAAGCTTTCTTT. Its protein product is CASSVDRNTEAFF.

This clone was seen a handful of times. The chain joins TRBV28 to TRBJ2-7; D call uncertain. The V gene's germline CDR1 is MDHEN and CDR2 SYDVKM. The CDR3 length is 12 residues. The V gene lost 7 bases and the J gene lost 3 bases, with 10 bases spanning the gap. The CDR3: CASTKHLYEQYF. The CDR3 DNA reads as TGTGCCAGCACCAAACACCTCTACGAGCAGTACTTC.

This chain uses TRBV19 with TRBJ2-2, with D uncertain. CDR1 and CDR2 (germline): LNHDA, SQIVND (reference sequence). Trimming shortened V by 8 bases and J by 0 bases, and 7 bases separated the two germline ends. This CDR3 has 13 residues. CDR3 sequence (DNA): TGTGCCAGTCGTCCAACGAACACCGGGGAGCTGTTTTTT. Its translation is CASRPTNTGELFF.

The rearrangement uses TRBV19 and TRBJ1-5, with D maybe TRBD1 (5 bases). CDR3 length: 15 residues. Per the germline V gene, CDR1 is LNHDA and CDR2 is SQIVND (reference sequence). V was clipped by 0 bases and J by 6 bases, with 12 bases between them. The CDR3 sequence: CASSIDREGSQPQHF. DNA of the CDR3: TGTGCCAGTAGTATAGACAGGGAAGGTAGTCAGCCCCAGCATTTT.

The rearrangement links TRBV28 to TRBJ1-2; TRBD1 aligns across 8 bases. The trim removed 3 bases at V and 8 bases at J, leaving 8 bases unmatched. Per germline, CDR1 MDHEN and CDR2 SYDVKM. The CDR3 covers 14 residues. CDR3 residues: CASSLGTGIPGYTF. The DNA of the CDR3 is TGTGCCAGCAGTTTGGGGACAGGCATTCCGGGCTACACCTTC.

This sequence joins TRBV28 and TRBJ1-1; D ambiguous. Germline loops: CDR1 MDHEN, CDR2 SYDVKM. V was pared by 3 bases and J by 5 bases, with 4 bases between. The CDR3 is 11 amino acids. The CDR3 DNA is TGTGCCAGCAGTTTGCAGACTGAAGCTTTCTTT. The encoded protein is CASSLQTEAFF.

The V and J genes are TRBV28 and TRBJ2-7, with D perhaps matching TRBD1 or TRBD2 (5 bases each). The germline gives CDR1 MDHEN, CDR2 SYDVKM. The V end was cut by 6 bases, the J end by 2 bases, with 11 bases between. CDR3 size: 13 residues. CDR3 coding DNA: TGTGCCAGCAGGAGGGGCAGGCCCTACGAGCAGTACTTC. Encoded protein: CASRRGRPYEQYF.

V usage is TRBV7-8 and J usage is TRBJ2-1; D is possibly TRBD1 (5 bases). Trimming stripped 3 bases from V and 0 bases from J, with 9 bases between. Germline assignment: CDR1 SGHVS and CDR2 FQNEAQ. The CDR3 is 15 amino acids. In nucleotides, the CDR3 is TGTGCCAGCAGCTTTCTCCAGGGCTCCTACAATGAGCAGTTCTTC. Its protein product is CASSFLQGSYNEQFF.

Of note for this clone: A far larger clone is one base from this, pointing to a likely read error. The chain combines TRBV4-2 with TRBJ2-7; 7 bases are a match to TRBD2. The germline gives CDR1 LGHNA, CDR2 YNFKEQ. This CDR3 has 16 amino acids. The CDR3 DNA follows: TGTGCCAGCATCCAAGAGCTAGCGGTTAACTCCTACGAGCAGTACTTC. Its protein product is CASIQELAVNSYEQYF.